Following are 9 T cell receptor beta chains from one sample sequenced in a study of T cells in localized non-small cell lung cancer. The repertoire was sequenced with immunoSEQ multiplex PCR; TCRdb's copy has only in-frame clones and lacks some. The table includes approximately 15,000 clones, over 75% detected once. The sequences come from peripheral blood mononuclear cells, collected before any cancer treatment. Source of these receptors: a male donor older than 55 with stage II lung adenocarcinoma.

V usage is TRBV14 and J usage is TRBJ1-2; D unclear. Trimming removed 3 bases at V and 4 bases at J, with 9 bases between. Germline V gene data show CDR1 as SGHDN and CDR2 as FVKESK. The CDR3 runs 13 residues. CDR3 region: CASSQVQSYGYTF. The CDR3, as DNA: TGTGCCAGCAGCCAGGTTCAGAGCTATGGCTACACCTTC.

For the CDR3, the DNA is TGTGCCAGCAGGCAATCTCCGGGGCGCCGACATGAGCAGTTCTTC. Its protein is CASRQSPGRRHEQFF. The genes are TRBV6-5 and TRBJ2-1, with D perhaps TRBD1 or TRBD2 (5 bases each). The V end was cut by 6 bases, the J end by 8 bases, with 20 bases between. The CDR3 extends over 15 amino acids. Germline-derived CDR1 and CDR2 are MNHEY and SVGAGI.

This clone turned up a few times. The chain links TRBV5-6 to TRBJ1-3; no clear D. The V gene lost 5 bases and the J gene lost 0 bases, with 9 bases spanning the gap. The germline gives CDR1 SGHDT, CDR2 YYEEEE. This CDR3 has 14 amino acids. The CDR3 DNA is TGTGCCAGCAGTTCCGACGGCTCTGGAAACACCATATATTTT. Translation: CASSSDGSGNTIYF.

The chain is built from TRBV30 and TRBJ2-7, with D tentatively TRBD2 (5 bases). V shed 0 bases and J shed 4 bases, with 7 bases lying between them. CDR1 is GTSNPN and CDR2 is SVGIG in the germline V gene (reference sequence). The CDR3 spans 12 residues. For the CDR3, the DNA is TGTGCCTGGAGTGTATCGGGGTACGAGCAGTACTTC. It encodes CAWSVSGYEQYF.

This clone has just a few counts. The genes are TRBV4-3 and TRBJ1-2, with D hard to call. CDR1 is LGHNA, CDR2 YSLEER, per germline. CDR3 length equals 14 residues. The ends were cut back, 0 bases at V and 7 bases at J, with 12 bases in the middle. Written as DNA, the CDR3 is TGCGCCAGCAGCCAAGACAGGTTAACGAGTGGCTACACCTTC. This encodes CASSQDRLTSGYTF.

The J gene is TRBJ2-3, the V gene TRBV6-4, with a weak D call TRBD2 (6 bases). The germline V gene has CDR1 MRHNA and CDR2 SNTAGT. V was shortened by 3 bases and J by 2 bases, with 21 bases between the two germline ends. The CDR3 contains 18 residues. This CDR3 is CASSEGVGSGGYTDTQYF. CDR3 nucleotide sequence: TGTGCCAGCAGTGAAGGGGTTGGTAGCGGAGGGTACACAGATACGCAGTATTTT.

V and J are TRBV5-1 and TRBJ2-1; D is unresolved. The CDR3 covers 12 residues. Trimming stripped 4 bases from V and 7 bases from J, with 9 bases between. Germline CDR1 and CDR2: SGHRS and YFSETQ. The CDR3 bases are TGCGCCAGCAGCCAACGGGCAAATGAGCAGTTCTTC. It codes for CASSQRANEQFF.

This rearrangement joins TRBV2 to TRBJ2-3; the match to TRBD2 covers 7 bases. V was pared by 7 bases and J by 2 bases, with 9 bases of the junction left unmatched. Germline CDR1 and CDR2: SNHLY and FYNNEI. There are 15 residues in the CDR3. The CDR3 loop is CASIRTSGNTDTQYF. Here the CDR3 DNA reads TGTGCCAGCATCAGGACTAGTGGGAACACAGATACGCAGTATTTT.

This sequence joins TRBV11-3 and TRBJ2-1; D remains unclear. Deletions cut 0 bases from V and 5 bases from J, with 5 bases between. Germline V gene sequence: CDR1 SGHNT, CDR2 YENEEA. The CDR3 consists of 13 residues. This CDR3 reads CASSLDRNNEQFF. In DNA form, the CDR3 reads TGTGCCAGCAGCTTAGATAGGAACAATGAGCAGTTCTTC.